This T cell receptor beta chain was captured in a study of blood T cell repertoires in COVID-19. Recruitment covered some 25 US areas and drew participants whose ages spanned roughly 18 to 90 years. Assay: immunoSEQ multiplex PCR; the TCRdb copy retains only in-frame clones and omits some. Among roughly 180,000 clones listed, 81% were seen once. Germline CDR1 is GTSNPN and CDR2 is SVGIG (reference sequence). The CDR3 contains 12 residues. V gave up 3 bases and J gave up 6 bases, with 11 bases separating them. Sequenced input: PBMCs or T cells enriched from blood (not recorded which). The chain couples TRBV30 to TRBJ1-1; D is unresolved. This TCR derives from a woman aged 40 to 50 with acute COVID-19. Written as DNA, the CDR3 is TGTGCCTGGAGGGAGGGTGCCGCTGAAGCTTTCTTT. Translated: CAWREGAAEAFF.